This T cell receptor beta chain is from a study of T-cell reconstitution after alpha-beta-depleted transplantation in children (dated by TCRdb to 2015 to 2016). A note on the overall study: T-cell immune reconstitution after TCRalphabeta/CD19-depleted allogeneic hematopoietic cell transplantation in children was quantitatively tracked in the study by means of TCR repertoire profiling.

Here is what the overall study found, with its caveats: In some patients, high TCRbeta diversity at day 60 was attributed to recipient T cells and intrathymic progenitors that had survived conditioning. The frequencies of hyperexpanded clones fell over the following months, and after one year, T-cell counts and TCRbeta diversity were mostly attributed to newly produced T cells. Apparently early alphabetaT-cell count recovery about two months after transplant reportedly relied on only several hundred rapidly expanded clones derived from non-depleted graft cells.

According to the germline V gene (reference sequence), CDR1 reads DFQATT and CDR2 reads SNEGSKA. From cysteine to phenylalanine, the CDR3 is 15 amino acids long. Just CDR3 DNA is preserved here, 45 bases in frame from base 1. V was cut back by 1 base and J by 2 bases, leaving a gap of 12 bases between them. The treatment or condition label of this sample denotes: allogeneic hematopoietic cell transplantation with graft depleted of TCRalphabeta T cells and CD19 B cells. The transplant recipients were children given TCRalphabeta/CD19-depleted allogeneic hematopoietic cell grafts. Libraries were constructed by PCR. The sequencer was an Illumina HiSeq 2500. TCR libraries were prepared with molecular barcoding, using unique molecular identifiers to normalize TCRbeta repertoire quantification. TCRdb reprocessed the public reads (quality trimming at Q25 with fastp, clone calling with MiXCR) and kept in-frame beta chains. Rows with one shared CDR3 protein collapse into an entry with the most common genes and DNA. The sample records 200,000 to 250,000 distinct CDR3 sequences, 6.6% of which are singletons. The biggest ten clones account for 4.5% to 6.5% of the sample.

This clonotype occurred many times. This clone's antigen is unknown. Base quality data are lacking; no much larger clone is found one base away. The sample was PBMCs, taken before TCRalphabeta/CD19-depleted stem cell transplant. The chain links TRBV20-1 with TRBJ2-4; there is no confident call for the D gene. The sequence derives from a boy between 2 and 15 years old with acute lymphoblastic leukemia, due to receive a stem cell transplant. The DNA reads TGCAGTGCTAGAGGCCACCTTGGCCCCAAAAACATTCAGTACTTC. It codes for CSARGHLGPKNIQYF.